This is a list of T cell receptor beta chains from one sample in a study of prognosis after radiotherapy for stage I lung cancer. TCRdb reprocessed the multiplex PCR reads with MiXCR, giving one entry per CDR3 protein. Of roughly 30,000 distinct CDR3 sequences detected, 35% to 45% appear once; the ten largest clones hold just over 15%. Sample: PBMCs, taken before or after stereotactic body radiation therapy (not recorded which). These receptors all stem from a donor aged 50 or older with non-small cell lung cancer. Each CDR3 is given with its conserved first and last residue. Each record gives: clone size, V gene, D gene, J gene, CDR3 DNA, CDR3 protein. D genes are given only for firm matches. Size is omitted from some rows. Given values are once, few, many or a class for expanded clones.

clone size: .; V gene: TRBV9; D gene: .; J gene: TRBJ2-2; CDR3 DNA: TGTGCCAGCAGCGACAAGGGTCTAGCGCCGAACACCGGGGAGCTGTTTTTT; CDR3 protein: CASSDKGLAPNTGELFF
clone size: many; V gene: TRBV5-1; D gene: .; J gene: TRBJ2-5; CDR3 DNA: TGCGCCAGCAGCCTGGGATCGGGAGAGACCCAGTACTTC; CDR3 protein: CASSLGSGETQYF
clone size: .; V gene: TRBV6-1; D gene: .; J gene: TRBJ2-3; CDR3 DNA: TGTGCCAGCAGCGTGATTGCGTCCTCTAGCACAGATACTCAGTATTTT; CDR3 protein: CASSVIASSSTDTQYF
clone size: many; V gene: TRBV24-1; D gene: TRBD1; J gene: TRBJ1-1; CDR3 DNA: TGTGCCACCAGTGCCCCCGGGACAGGGGGCAGGACTGAAGCTTTCTTT; CDR3 protein: CATSAPGTGGRTEAFF
clone size: many; V gene: TRBV28; D gene: .; J gene: TRBJ2-7; CDR3 DNA: TGTGCCAGCAGCCCCCGACAGGAACTCTGCGAGCAGTACTTC; CDR3 protein: CASSPRQELCEQYF
clone size: .; V gene: TRBV6-2/TRBV6-3; D gene: TRBD2; J gene: TRBJ2-3; CDR3 DNA: TGTGCCAGCAGTTACAAAGCGGGAGAACGGGTCGTTCCCTCAGATACGCAGTATTTT; CDR3 protein: CASSYKAGERVVPSDTQYF
clone size: many; V gene: TRBV7-9; D gene: .; J gene: TRBJ1-4; CDR3 DNA: TGTGCCAGCACCAGGGGAGGAGGGGCACGAAAACTGTTTTTT; CDR3 protein: CASTRGGGARKLFF
clone size: many; V gene: TRBV28; D gene: .; J gene: TRBJ1-5; CDR3 DNA: TGTGCCAGCAGTGGGCAGGGCCTTGGCAATCAGCCCCAGCATTTT; CDR3 protein: CASSGQGLGNQPQHF
clone size: many; V gene: TRBV6-2/TRBV6-3; D gene: .; J gene: TRBJ1-5; CDR3 DNA: TGTGCCAGCAGTTACGGGAACCTCTATAGCAATCAGCCCCAGCATTTT; CDR3 protein: CASSYGNLYSNQPQHF
clone size: many; V gene: TRBV6-2/TRBV6-3; D gene: TRBD2; J gene: TRBJ2-7; CDR3 DNA: TGTGCCAGCAGTTCTGGACTAGCGGGAGTGTTCTCCTACGAGCAGTACTTC; CDR3 protein: CASSSGLAGVFSYEQYF
clone size: .; V gene: TRBV28; D gene: .; J gene: TRBJ1-2; CDR3 DNA: TGTGCCAGCAGTTTTGGGGGTCCCTATGGCTACACCTTC; CDR3 protein: CASSFGGPYGYTF
clone size: many; V gene: TRBV7-2; D gene: .; J gene: TRBJ2-2; CDR3 DNA: TGTGCCAGCAGCTCCAGGGATTTAGGTACCGGGGAGCTGTTTTTT; CDR3 protein: CASSSRDLGTGELFF
clone size: .; V gene: TRBV6-9; D gene: .; J gene: TRBJ1-6; CDR3 DNA: TGTGCCAACAGTTACGTGCCAGGAGATAATTCACCCCTCCACTTT; CDR3 protein: CANSYVPGDNSPLHF
clone size: many; V gene: TRBV7-6; D gene: .; J gene: TRBJ2-1; CDR3 DNA: TGTGCCAGCAGCTTTAAGGCGGGTGAGCAGTTCTTC; CDR3 protein: CASSFKAGEQFF
clone size: many; V gene: TRBV14; D gene: .; J gene: TRBJ2-3; CDR3 DNA: TGTGCCAGCAGCCAAGATCGAACTAGCTTACCGGATACGCAGTATTTT; CDR3 protein: CASSQDRTSLPDTQYF
clone size: many; V gene: TRBV29-1; D gene: TRBD1; J gene: TRBJ2-5; CDR3 DNA: TGCAGCGTTACCCCCGGGACAGGGGTCGGAGAGACCCAGTACTTC; CDR3 protein: CSVTPGTGVGETQYF
clone size: medium-sized; V gene: TRBV5-1; D gene: .; J gene: TRBJ2-2; CDR3 DNA: TGCGCCAGCAGCTTGGGGTCGGCAGGGCCGAACACCGGGGAGCTGTTTTTT; CDR3 protein: CASSLGSAGPNTGELFF
clone size: .; V gene: TRBV24-1; D gene: TRBD1; J gene: TRBJ1-2; CDR3 DNA: TGTGCCACCAGTGATCCGACAGGGGGGAACGATGGCTACACCTTC; CDR3 protein: CATSDPTGGNDGYTF
clone size: .; V gene: TRBV30; D gene: .; J gene: TRBJ1-6; CDR3 DNA: TGTGCCTGGACAGTGGGCGGGGGGAATTCACCCCTCCACTTT; CDR3 protein: CAWTVGGGNSPLHF
clone size: .; V gene: TRBV20-1; D gene: TRBD2; J gene: TRBJ2-7; CDR3 DNA: TGCAATGCTAATCGGGGGGCCTACGAGCAGTACTTC; CDR3 protein: CNANRGAYEQYF
clone size: many; V gene: TRBV3-1; D gene: .; J gene: TRBJ1-5; CDR3 DNA: TGTGCCAGCAGCCAAGATCTCGGGCAGCCCCAGCATTTT; CDR3 protein: CASSQDLGQPQHF
clone size: many; V gene: TRBV28; D gene: TRBD2; J gene: TRBJ2-1; CDR3 DNA: TGTGCCAGCAGTTTATGGGACGGGGGGTACAATGAGCAGTTCTTC; CDR3 protein: CASSLWDGGYNEQFF
clone size: once; V gene: TRBV7-3; D gene: .; J gene: TRBJ1-6; CDR3 DNA: TGTGCCAGCAGCTTAAATGACCGGTGTCTACCCCTCCACTTT; CDR3 protein: CASSLNDRCLPLHF
clone size: once; V gene: TRBV11-2; D gene: TRBD2; J gene: TRBJ2-1; CDR3 DNA: TGTGCCAGCAGCACCCGGACTAGCGGGGATTACAACGAGCAGTTCTTC; CDR3 protein: CASSTRTSGDYNEQFF
clone size: medium-sized; V gene: TRBV9; D gene: TRBD1; J gene: TRBJ1-3; CDR3 DNA: TGTGCCAGCAGCGTAGAGGCGGCGCGACAGGGGGTTGGAAACACCATATATTTT; CDR3 protein: CASSVEAARQGVGNTIYF